A single sample gave rise to the 4 T cell receptor beta chains below, sequenced in a study of T-cell memory formation after mild COVID-19. TCRdb passed the 5' RACE reads through MiXCR, listing each CDR3 protein once. The sample lists 150,000 to 200,000 distinct CDR3 sequences; roughly 10% were seen once. The sequenced sample was PBMCs or a T cell subset sorted from them (not recorded which). The receptor set was obtained from a man in his late teens or twenties who had mild COVID-19 (a few samples of this study predate the infection). Cell type and time point are not known.

The chain carries TRBV2 and TRBJ2-7; D possibly corresponds to TRBD1 (5 bases). V was shortened by 6 bases and J by 2 bases, with 8 bases between the two germline ends. The CDR3 has 12 residues. Germline CDR1 reads SNHLY; CDR2 reads FYNNEI. The chain's CDR3 is CASRGLTYEQYF. DNA for the CDR3: TGTGCCAGCAGGGGGCTTACCTACGAGCAGTACTTC. Together with reference TRBV2 and TRBJ2-7, the CDR3 gives the full variable domain: EPEVTQTPSHQVTQMGQEVILRCVPISNHLYFYWYRQILGQKVEFLVSFYNNEISEKSEIFDDQFSVERPDGSNFTLKIRSTKLEDSAMYFCASRGLTYEQYFGPGTRLTVT.

This clonotype came up many times. The chain combines TRBV4-2 with TRBJ2-5; D call uncertain. Looked up from germline, CDR1 is LGHNA and CDR2 is YNFKEQ. The CDR3 consists of 14 residues. The V end lost 3 bases, the J end lost 2 bases, and 10 bases lay between the germline ends. CDR3 in amino acids: CASSQNLGQETQYF. The CDR3 DNA reads as TGTGCCAGCAGCCAGAATCTTGGGCAAGAGACCCAGTACTTC.

This clonotype was picked up a small number of times. In nucleotides, the CDR3 is TGTGCCAGCAGCTTTGACCGACAGGACGTGTATGGCTACACCTTC. It yields the protein CASSFDRQDVYGYTF. The rearrangement joins TRBV7-2 to TRBJ1-2; D is possibly TRBD1 (6 bases). Germline V CDR1 and CDR2: SGHTA, FQGNSA. The V and J ends lost 3 bases and 5 bases respectively, with 16 bases between them. This CDR3 comprises 15 residues.

This chain joins TRBV12-3 or TRBV12-4 and TRBJ1-4; TRBD1 might be the D (6 bases). CDR3 length equals 13 residues. Trimming pared 6 bases from V and 14 bases from J, leaving 19 bases between. The CDR3 coding sequence is TGTGCCAGCAGGGGGGGCTGGGGAGGCGTGCTGTTTTTT. Its translation: CASRGGWGGVLFF.